The 5 T cell receptor beta chains given below trace back to one sample, sequenced in a study of OX40 agonist ivuxolimab in advanced cancers. Profiling relied on immunoSEQ multiplex PCR, and the TCRdb table lists in-frame clones only, not all of them. The repertoire holds about 77,000 clones, roughly 87% seen once, with about 0.66% in the top ten. The input for sequencing was CD4+ or CD8+ T cells sorted from blood, taken in a trial of the OX40 agonist ivuxolimab. These receptors were obtained from an adult with an advanced solid tumor such as melanoma, head and neck, liver or kidney cancer.

This clone was counted only a few times. The CDR3 DNA sequence: TGTGCCAGCAGCTCACAGGGGACCGGGGAGCTGTTTTTT. It translates to CASSSQGTGELFF. This chain connects TRBV7-3 to TRBJ2-2; TRBD1 agrees at 7 bases. This CDR3 spans 13 amino acids. J lost 5 bases, V lost 4 bases, and 1 base had no gene match. The germline V gene has CDR1 SGHTA and CDR2 FQGTGA. The full variable domain, with the rest looked up from reference TRBV7-3 and TRBJ2-2, is GAGVSQTPSNKVTEKGKYVELRCDPISGHTALYWYRQSLGQGPEFLIYFQGTGAADDSGLPNDRFFAVRPEGSVSTLKIQRTERGDSAVYLCASSSQGTGELFFGEGSRLTVL.

The rearrangement joins TRBV5-8 to TRBJ2-3; no definite D call. CDR3 size: 14 residues. Germline CDR1 reads SGHTS; CDR2 reads YDEGEE. The V end lost 0 bases, the J end lost 2 bases, and 7 bases lay between the germline ends. This chain's CDR3 is CASSLAFSTDTQYF. The DNA of the CDR3 is TGTGCCAGCAGCTTGGCCTTTTCCACAGATACGCAGTATTTT.

The chain is built from TRBV2 and TRBJ2-7; TRBD1 aligns across 8 bases. Germline values: CDR1 SNHLY, CDR2 FYNNEI. The CDR3 spans 14 residues. Unmatched junction bases numbered 8, after V lost 8 bases and J lost 2 bases. The CDR3 sequence: CASHSGTGTYEQYF. The CDR3 DNA reads TGTGCCAGCCACTCCGGGACAGGAACCTACGAGCAGTACTTC.

This chain connects TRBV7-6 to TRBJ2-7; no firm D call. CDR1 is SGHVS and CDR2 is FNYEAQ in the germline V gene. Between the trimmed V and J ends, which lost 1 base and 1 base, there was a span of 8 bases. The CDR3 spans 14 residues. CDR3 loop: CASSLEQRSYEQYF. CDR3 nucleotides: TGTGCCAGCAGCTTAGAACAGAGATCCTACGAGCAGTACTTC.

The V and J genes are TRBV7-3 and TRBJ1-6, with D hard to call. The CDR3 is 14 amino acids. In germline, CDR1 is SGHTA, CDR2 FQGTGA. Between the trimmed V and J ends, which lost 2 bases and 2 bases, there was a span of 4 bases. The CDR3 DNA sequence: TGTGCCAGCAGCTTAGAGGCCTATAATTCACCCCTCCACTTT. This gives the protein CASSLEAYNSPLHF.